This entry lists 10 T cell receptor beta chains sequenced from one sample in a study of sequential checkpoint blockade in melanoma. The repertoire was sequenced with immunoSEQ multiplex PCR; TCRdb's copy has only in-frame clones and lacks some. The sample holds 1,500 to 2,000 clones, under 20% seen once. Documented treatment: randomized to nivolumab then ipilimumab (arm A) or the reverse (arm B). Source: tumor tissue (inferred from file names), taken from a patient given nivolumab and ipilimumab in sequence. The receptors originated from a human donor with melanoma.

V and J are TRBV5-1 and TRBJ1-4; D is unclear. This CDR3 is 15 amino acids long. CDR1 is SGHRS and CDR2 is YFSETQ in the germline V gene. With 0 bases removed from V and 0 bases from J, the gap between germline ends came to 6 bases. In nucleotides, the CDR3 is TGCGCCAGCAGCTTGGCACCAGCAACTAATGAAAAACTGTTTTTT. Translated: CASSLAPATNEKLFF.

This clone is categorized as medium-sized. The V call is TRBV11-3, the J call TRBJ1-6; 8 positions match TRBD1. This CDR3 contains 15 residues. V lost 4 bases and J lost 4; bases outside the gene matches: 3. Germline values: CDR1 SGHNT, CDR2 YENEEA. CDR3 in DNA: TGTGCCAGCAGCTCGCAGGGGGCTTATAATTCACCCCTCCACTTT. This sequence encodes CASSSQGAYNSPLHF.

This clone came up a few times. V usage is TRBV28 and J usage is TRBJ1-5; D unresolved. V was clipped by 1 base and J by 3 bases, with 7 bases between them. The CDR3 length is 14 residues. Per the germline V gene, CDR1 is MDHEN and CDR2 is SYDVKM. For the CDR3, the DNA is TGTGCCAGCAGTTTATTAGGCGCCAATCAGCCCCAGCATTTT. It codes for CASSLLGANQPQHF.

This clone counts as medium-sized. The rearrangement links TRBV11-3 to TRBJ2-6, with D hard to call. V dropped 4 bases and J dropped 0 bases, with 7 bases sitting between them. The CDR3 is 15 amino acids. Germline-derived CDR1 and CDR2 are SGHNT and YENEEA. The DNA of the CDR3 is TGTGCCAGCAGCTCGGGCCTCTCTGGGGCCAACGTCCTGACTTTC. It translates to CASSSGLSGANVLTF.

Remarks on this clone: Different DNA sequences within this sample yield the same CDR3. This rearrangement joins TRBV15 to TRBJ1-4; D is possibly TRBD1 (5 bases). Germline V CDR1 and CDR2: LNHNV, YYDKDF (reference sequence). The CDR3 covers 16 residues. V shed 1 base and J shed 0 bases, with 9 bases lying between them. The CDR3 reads CATSRGQPATNEKLFF. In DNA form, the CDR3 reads TGTGCCACCAGCAGAGGACAGCCCGCAACTAATGAAAAACTGTTTTTT. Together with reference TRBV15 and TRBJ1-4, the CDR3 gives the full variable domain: DAMVIQNPRYQVTQFGKPVTLSCSQTLNHNVMYWYQQKSSQAPKLLFHYYDKDFNNEADTPDNFQSRRPNTSFCFLDIRSPGLGDTAMYLCATSRGQPATNEKLFFGSGTQLSVL.

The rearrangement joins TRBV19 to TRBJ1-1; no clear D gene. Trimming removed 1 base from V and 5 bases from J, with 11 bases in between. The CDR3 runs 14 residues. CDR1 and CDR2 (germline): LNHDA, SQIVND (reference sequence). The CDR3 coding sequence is TGTGCCAGTAGTATAGGCCCCGGGTGGACTGAAGCTTTCTTT. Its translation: CASSIGPGWTEAFF.

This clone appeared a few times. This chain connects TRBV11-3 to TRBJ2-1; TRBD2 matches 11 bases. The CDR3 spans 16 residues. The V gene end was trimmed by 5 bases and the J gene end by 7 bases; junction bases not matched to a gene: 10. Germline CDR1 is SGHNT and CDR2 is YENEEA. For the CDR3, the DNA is TGTGCCAGCAGCGAAGATAGCGGGAGGGCCGCAAATGAGCAGTTCTTC. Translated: CASSEDSGRAANEQFF.

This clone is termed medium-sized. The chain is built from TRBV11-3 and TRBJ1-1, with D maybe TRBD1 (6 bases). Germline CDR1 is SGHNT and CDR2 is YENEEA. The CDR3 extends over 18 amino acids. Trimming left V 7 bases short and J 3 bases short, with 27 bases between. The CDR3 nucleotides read TGTGCCAGCACCAACAGCGCCTACCTACAAGGGGGGGACACTGAAGCTTTCTTT. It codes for CASTNSAYLQGGDTEAFF.

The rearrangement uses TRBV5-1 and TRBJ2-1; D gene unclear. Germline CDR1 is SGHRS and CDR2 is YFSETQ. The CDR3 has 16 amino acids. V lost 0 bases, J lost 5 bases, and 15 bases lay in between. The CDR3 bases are TGCGCCAGCAGCTTGGCCTCCGGCAGATACCACAATGAGCAGTTCTTC. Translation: CASSLASGRYHNEQFF.

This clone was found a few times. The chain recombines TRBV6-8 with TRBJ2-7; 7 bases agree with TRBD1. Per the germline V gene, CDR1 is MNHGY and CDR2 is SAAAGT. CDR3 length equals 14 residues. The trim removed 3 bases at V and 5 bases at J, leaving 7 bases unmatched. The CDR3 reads CASSYSTGPNEQYF. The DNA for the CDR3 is TGTGCCAGCAGTTATTCGACAGGGCCGAACGAGCAGTACTTC.